Sequencing of this TCR beta chain was carried out in a study of blood T cells in healthy people across ages. This CDR3 has 14 amino acids. Trimming cost V 6 bases and J 0 bases, with 10 bases left between them. The V gene's germline CDR1 is MNHEY and CDR2 SMNVEV (reference sequence). Primers used in a second PCR of about 6 to 12 cycles were a sample-barcoded 5' primer and a J-beta primer mix. Every sample returned 2.5 million or more CDR3-containing paired-end reads. In TCRdb, the 5' RACE reads were re-called with MiXCR into one record per CDR3 protein. This table holds about 510,000 distinct CDR3 sequences, over 25% found once. These data also featured in a second study, about T cells of mothers and their children.

This receptor was obtained from a boy aged 2 to 10 in good health. Sequencing was carried out using blood. The chain is built from TRBV27 and TRBJ2-3; possible D gene TRBD2, 6 bases. This CDR3 is CASRTGTSTDTQYF. CDR3 DNA sequence: TGTGCCAGCAGAACCGGGACTAGCACAGATACGCAGTATTTT.